This is a list of T cell receptor beta chains from one sample in a study of shared clonotypes between healthy human individuals. Only in-frame clones appear in the TCRdb table, and some are missing; sequencing was by immunoSEQ multiplex PCR. The table lists hundreds of thousands of clones, approximately 73% of them singletons. The sequencing sample was made of memory CD4+ T cells sorted from blood. All receptors derive from a woman aged 25 to 39 in good health. Both conserved end residues are part of each CDR3. A D gene is named only where the DNA matches it firmly. A row's size may be missing; if present it is once, few, many or a size class.

clone_size cdr3_length d_call j_call v_call cdr3_nt cdr3_aa
NA 14 TRBD2 TRBJ2-1 TRBV29-1 TGCAGCGTGGGACTAGCGGGAACCTACAATGAGCAGTTCTTC CSVGLAGTYNEQFF
NA 13 NA TRBJ2-7 TRBV4-2 TGTGCCAGCAGCCGTCAGAGCTCCTACGAGCAGTACTTC CASSRQSSYEQYF
NA 15 TRBD1 TRBJ2-1 TRBV7-3 TGTGCCAGCAGCTTCAACGGGCCAGGGGGAAATGAGCAGTTCTTC CASSFNGPGGNEQFF
once 14 NA TRBJ1-4 TRBV27 TGTGCCAGCAGGCCCCTAGGCCCGAATGAAAAACTGTTTTTT CASRPLGPNEKLFF
NA 13 NA TRBJ2-2 TRBV28 TGTGCCAGCAGGGTGGCGAGCACCGGGGAGCTGTTTTTT CASRVASTGELFF
few 16 NA TRBJ1-5 TRBV25-1 TGTGCCAGCAGTGCAGAAGGGGGAGGGGGCAATCAGCCCCAGCATTTT CASSAEGGGGNQPQHF
once 13 TRBD2 TRBJ2-7 TRBV25-1 TGTGCCAGCAGAGCGGGAGGGCTTCTCGAGCAGTACTTC CASRAGGLLEQYF
NA 13 NA TRBJ2-6 TRBV25-1 TGTGCCAGCAGGGAATCTGGGGCCAACGTCCTGACTTTC CASRESGANVLTF
few 16 TRBD2 TRBJ2-7 TRBV4-2 TGTGCCAGCAGCCGGGGGGGGAGGGACCCTGCGGTCGAGCAGTACTTC CASSRGGRDPAVEQYF
NA 14 NA TRBJ2-5 TRBV25-1 TGTGCCAGCAGTGAATCAGGGTCCGGGGAGACCCAGTACTTC CASSESGSGETQYF
NA 16 TRBD2 TRBJ2-7 TRBV4-2 TGTGCCAGCAGCCAAGGATCCCTAGCGGGCCTCTACGAGCAGTACTTC CASSQGSLAGLYEQYF
NA 17 TRBD1 TRBJ2-1 TRBV27 TGTGCCAGCAGCCGAAAACCTCCGGGACAGCTGAACAATGAGCAGTTCTTC CASSRKPPGQLNNEQFF
few 14 NA TRBJ1-5 TRBV28 TGTGCCAGCAGTTTACCGCTTGTTGGCCAGCCCCAGCATTTT CASSLPLVGQPQHF
NA 15 TRBD1 TRBJ1-5 TRBV2 TGTGCCAGCAGGGGGACAGGGGGTTCCAATCAGCCCCAGCATTTT CASRGTGGSNQPQHF
once 14 NA TRBJ2-2 TRBV30 TGTGCCTGGAGTGTATTGGGCACCACCGGGGAGCTGTTTTTT CAWSVLGTTGELFF
NA 16 NA TRBJ2-5 TRBV4-1 TGCGCCAGCAGCCAAGGGATAGGGGTAATCGGAGAGACCCAGTACTTC CASSQGIGVIGETQYF
NA 17 NA TRBJ1-5 TRBV5-1 TGCGCCAGCAGCTTGGATGGACCGAGTACAAGCAATCAGCCCCAGCATTTT CASSLDGPSTSNQPQHF
NA 12 NA TRBJ2-3 TRBV30 TGTGCCTGGCAAATAAGCACAGATACGCAGTATTTT CAWQISTDTQYF
once 17 NA TRBJ2-5 TRBV1 TGCACCAGCAGCTCTCGACTCCCAGCTCTCCCAGCAGAGACCCAGTACTTC CTSSSRLPALPAETQYF
NA 15 TRBD2 TRBJ2-1 TRBV7-2 TGTGCCAGCAGCTACCAGCGGGACTCCTACAATGAGCAGTTCTTC CASSYQRDSYNEQFF
NA 14 NA TRBJ2-5 TRBV4-1 TGCGCCAGCAGCCAAGTAGCGTTAGGGGAGACCCAGTACTTC CASSQVALGETQYF
NA 14 TRBD2 TRBJ2-1 TRBV6-6 TGTGCCAGCAGCACTAGCGGGAGTAGCAATGAGCAGTTCTTC CASSTSGSSNEQFF
NA 15 TRBD1 TRBJ2-1 TRBV6-5 TGTGCCAGCAGCTCGGACAGGGGTAGGGGCAATGAGCAGTTCTTC CASSSDRGRGNEQFF
NA 14 NA TRBJ2-7 TRBV6-5 TGTGCCAGCCGACGGGAAGGGTTGACCTACGAGCAGTACTTC CASRREGLTYEQYF
NA 15 TRBD2 TRBJ2-1 TRBV28 TGTGCCAGCAGTCCCCGGGGACTAGCGGTTAATGAGCAGTTCTTC CASSPRGLAVNEQFF
NA 15 TRBD1 TRBJ1-4 TRBV19 TGTGCCAGTAGTACCGTGGGACAGTATATTGAAAAACTGTTTTTT CASSTVGQYIEKLFF
NA 13 NA TRBJ2-2 TRBV5-1 TGCGCCAGCAGCTTGGTCGGCACCGGGGAGCTGTTTTTT CASSLVGTGELFF
many 11 NA TRBJ2-3 TRBV20-1 TGCAGTGCTGTATTAAGGGATACGCAGTATTTT CSAVLRDTQYF
once 12 NA TRBJ2-4 TRBV2 TGTGCCAGCAGGCGGGACGCGGACATTCAGTACTTC CASRRDADIQYF